Detailed here is one T cell receptor beta chain. Its specificity is not known. CDR3 length: 11 amino acids. The V end was cut by 7 bases, the J end by 5 bases, with 7 bases between. Germline CDR1 is LNHDA and CDR2 is SQIVND (reference sequence). The data were taken from a study of T cell responses to AZD1222 COVID-19 vaccine. Study information: Analyses pooled second doses at about 4 or about 12 weeks. Overall study findings and caveats: White British ancestry dominated among donors, who included more females, and clonal diversity was possibly underestimated.

Sequencing was performed with immunoSEQ multiplex PCR; in TCRdb, only in-frame clones are kept and a portion is missing. The data contain around 92,000 clones, about nine tenths of them singletons. The sample in question was peripheral blood, obtained on day 0 of AZD1222 vaccination. The chain combines TRBV19 with TRBJ2-3; unclear D gene. This receptor was obtained from an adult in good health. This chain's CDR3 is CASTLGDTQYF. Written as DNA, the CDR3 is TGTGCCAGTACACTGGGAGATACGCAGTATTTT. Supplemented by reference TRBV19 and TRBJ2-3, the full variable domain reads DGGITQSPKYLFRKEGQNVTLSCEQNLNHDAMYWYRQDPGQGLRLIYYSQIVNDFQKGDIAEGYSVSREKKESFPLTVTSAQKNPTAFYLCASTLGDTQYFGPGTRLTVL.